The present TCR beta chain was sequenced within a study of blood T cells in healthy people across ages. Sample-barcoded 5' priming and a J-beta primer mix drove a second PCR of roughly 7 to 11 cycles. MiXCR, run by TCRdb on the 5' RACE reads, gives a single entry per CDR3 protein. The table has over 700,000 distinct CDR3 sequences, roughly 50% seen once. CDR3 size: 15 residues. The germline V and J ends were trimmed by 0 bases and 2 bases, with 11 bases remaining between them. The V gene's germline CDR1 is SGHAT and CDR2 FQNNGV. The V gene is TRBV11-2, the J gene TRBJ2-7, with a possible D match to TRBD1 (6 bases). The specimen was blood. This clonotype was sampled from an older man in good health. DNA for the CDR3: TGTGCCAGCAGCTTAGATCAGGGGCCGGCCTACGAGCAGTACTTC. It is translated as CASSLDQGPAYEQYF.